A single sample gave rise to the 15 T cell receptor beta chains below, sequenced in a study of T cell responses to AZD1222 COVID-19 vaccine. Libraries were prepared by immunoSEQ multiplex PCR; TCRdb keeps only in-frame clonotypes and omits some of them. The top ten hold 8.7% of the sample, which has 18,000 or so clones, roughly 90% seen once. The input for sequencing was peripheral blood, taken 28 days after the second AZD1222 dose. The origin of the receptors is an adult who received the AZD1222 COVID-19 vaccine.

This clone was seen more than once but under ten times. V and J are TRBV28 and TRBJ2-3; 7 nucleotides align to TRBD2. The CDR3 runs to 15 residues. J was trimmed by 9 bases and V by 5 bases; bases with no gene match: 14. Germline CDR1 MDHEN, CDR2 SYDVKM. The CDR3 coding sequence is TGTGCCAGCAGTGACCTTCGGACTAGTGGTCTGACGCAGTATTTT. Translating gives CASSDLRTSGLTQYF.

The chain is built from TRBV29-1 and TRBJ2-1; 9 bases fit TRBD1. The V gene end was trimmed by 7 bases and the J gene end by 7 bases; junction bases not matched to a gene: 5. The germline gives CDR1 SQVTM, CDR2 ANQGSEA. The CDR3 is 12 amino acids. CDR3 in DNA: TGCAGCGACCGGACAGGGGTGAATGAGCAGTTCTTC. Translation: CSDRTGVNEQFF.

V is TRBV15 and J is TRBJ2-7; possibly TRBD2 for D (5 bases). CDR3 length: 13 amino acids. The germline CDR1 and CDR2 sequences are LNHNV and YYDKDF (reference sequence). The ends were cut back, 0 bases at V and 4 bases at J, with 7 bases in the middle. The CDR3 DNA is TGTGCCACCAGCAGAGATCGGGGTTACGAGCAGTACTTC. Translating it yields CATSRDRGYEQYF. Variable domain in full (rest from reference TRBV15 and TRBJ2-7): DAMVIQNPRYQVTQFGKPVTLSCSQTLNHNVMYWYQQKSSQAPKLLFHYYDKDFNNEADTPDNFQSRRPNTSFCFLDIRSPGLGDTAMYLCATSRDRGYEQYFGPGTRLTVT.

V is TRBV11-3 and J is TRBJ2-5; TRBD1 agrees at 7 bases. Trimming removed 5 bases from V and 1 base from J; junction bases left unmatched: 1. Germline V gives CDR1 SGHNT, CDR2 YENEEA. The length of the CDR3 is 13 residues. As DNA, the CDR3 is TGTGCCAGCAGCCGGGACAGCCAAGAGACCCAGTACTTC. Amino acids: CASSRDSQETQYF.

This clone was picked up a small number of times. V is TRBV6-1 and J is TRBJ2-7, with 11 positions matching TRBD2. CDR1 and CDR2 (germline): MNHNS, SASEGT. This CDR3 spans 15 amino acids. V lost 3 bases to trimming and J lost 7 bases; unmatched junction nucleotides: 8. The CDR3 region is CASSEPTSGRREQYF. The CDR3 DNA reads as TGTGCCAGCAGTGAGCCCACTAGCGGGAGAAGGGAGCAGTACTTC.

In nucleotides, the CDR3 is TGTGCCAGCAGCCTGGACAGGGGGGCGGAGACCCAGTACTTC. Its protein product is CASSLDRGAETQYF. The chain is built from TRBV7-9 and TRBJ2-5, with 10 bases matching TRBD1. CDR3 length equals 14 residues. J gave up 5 bases and V 5 bases, and 5 bases lay outside the gene matches. CDR1 and CDR2 (germline): SEHNR, FQNEAQ (reference sequence).

The gene calls are TRBV12-5 and TRBJ2-1; tentatively, D is TRBD1 (6 bases). Trimming removed 5 bases at V and 8 bases at J, with 16 bases between. The length of the CDR3 is 14 residues. CDR1 and CDR2 (germline): LGHNT, FRNRAP. Here the CDR3 reads CASGAGEGEYEQFF. DNA for the CDR3: TGTGCTAGTGGTGCCGGAGAGGGGGAATATGAGCAGTTCTTC.

V is TRBV24-1 and J is TRBJ2-3; a weak D match, TRBD1 (5 bases). The V gene lost 7 bases and the J gene lost 5 bases, with 9 bases spanning the gap. The CDR3 is made up of 12 amino acids. Germline CDR1 reads KGHDR; CDR2 reads SFDVKD. In DNA, the CDR3 is TGTGCCACCAGCCCAACAGGAGATACGCAGTATTTT. Protein product: CATSPTGDTQYF.

V and J are TRBV18 and TRBJ2-4; D might be TRBD1 (6 bases). Germline assignment: CDR1 KGHSH and CDR2 LQKENI. There are 14 residues in the CDR3. The V and J ends lost 6 bases and 1 base respectively, with 10 bases between them. The CDR3 DNA sequence: TGTGCCAGCTCCCCCGACAGGGCCAAAAACATTCAGTACTTC. Protein: CASSPDRAKNIQYF.

The chain carries TRBV10-3 and TRBJ2-2; 9 positions match TRBD2. The CDR3 is 14 amino acids. Trimming took 6 bases from V and 7 from J; bases not matched to a gene: 6. Germline values: CDR1 ENHRY, CDR2 SYGVKD. CDR3 amino acids: CAIREREDGGELFF. CDR3 bases: TGTGCCATCAGGGAGCGGGAGGATGGCGGGGAGCTGTTTTTT.

This clone was recorded a few times. This chain connects TRBV29-1 to TRBJ2-7, with TRBD2 identical over 10 bases. CDR3 length: 16 residues. Trimming took 3 bases from V and 2 from J; bases not matched to a gene: 10. Per germline, CDR1 SQVTM and CDR2 ANQGSEA. The CDR3 DNA reads TGCAGCGTTGATAGGCTAGCGGGGGCCCTGCCCTACGAGCAGTACGTC. This gives the protein CSVDRLAGALPYEQYV.

The V gene is TRBV7-2, the J gene TRBJ1-2; D is uncertain. V lost 0 bases to trimming and J lost 4 bases, with 12 bases between them. The CDR3 sequence is 15 residues long. From germline, CDR1 is SGHTA and CDR2 FQGNSA. CDR3 in DNA: TGTGCCAGCAGCTTAGCGCCACACCAAGCCTATGGCTACACCTTC. It yields the protein CASSLAPHQAYGYTF.

This chain links TRBV7-9 with TRBJ2-2, with D perhaps matching TRBD2 (6 bases). Germline V gene sequence: CDR1 SEHNR, CDR2 FQNEAQ (reference sequence). CDR3 length equals 12 residues. The V end lost 8 bases, the J end lost 6 bases, and 10 bases lay between the germline ends. The CDR3 DNA is TGTGCCAGCGGGAGGAGGGCCGGGGAGCTGTTTTTT. Translation: CASGRRAGELFF. Full variable domain (rest looked up from reference TRBV7-9 and TRBJ2-2): DTGVSQNPRHKITKRGQNVTFRCDPISEHNRLYWYRQTLGQGPEFLTYFQNEAQLEKSRLLSDRFSAERPKGSFSTLEIQRTEQGDSAMYLCASGRRAGELFFGEGSRLTVL.

The chain joins TRBV3-1 (or the pseudogene TRBV3-2) to TRBJ2-3, with D perhaps matching TRBD1 or TRBD2 (5 bases each). Germline V gives CDR1 LGHDT, CDR2 YNNKEL (reference sequence). The CDR3 covers 15 residues. Trimming shortened V by 6 bases and J by 0 bases, and 13 bases separated the two germline ends. This chain's CDR3 is CASRRGDSSTDTQYF. In DNA, the CDR3 is TGTGCCAGCAGGCGAGGGGATTCTAGCACAGATACGCAGTATTTT.

This clone was seen a handful of times. This rearrangement joins TRBV4-1 to TRBJ2-1; D gene ambiguous. CDR1 is MGHRA and CDR2 is YSYEKL in the germline V gene. V was trimmed by 1 base and J by 8 bases, leaving 21 bases between them. This CDR3 spans 17 amino acids. Here the CDR3 reads CASSQGIGFKDYYEQFF. The CDR3 DNA sequence: TGCGCCAGCAGCCAAGGGATTGGCTTCAAAGATTATTATGAGCAGTTCTTC.